Included here is one TCR beta chain sequence, with context. This may arise from a read error, as a much more abundant clone is one base away. The data were taken from a study of T cells in Graves' hyperthyroidism and ophthalmopathy. TCR beta CDR3 sequences were amplified from RNA transcripts. TCR CDR3 regions were first amplified by RT-PCR with HTBI primers. From the multiplex PCR reads, TCRdb called clonotypes with MiXCR, one entry per CDR3 protein. Among approximately 620,000 distinct CDR3 sequences listed, about 16% were seen once. Germline values: CDR1 MNHEY, CDR2 SMNVEV (reference sequence). The CDR3 is made up of 17 amino acids.

This receptor was identified in a woman between 40 and 55 years old with Graves' ophthalmopathy. The chain recombines TRBV27 with TRBJ2-1, with TRBD2 as a possible D gene (6 bases). Sequences were obtained from blood. This CDR3 is CASSPPAGTFSYNGQFF. CDR3 nucleotide sequence: TGTGCCAGCAGTCCTCCGGCGGGGACGTTCTCCTACAATGGGCAGTTCTTC.